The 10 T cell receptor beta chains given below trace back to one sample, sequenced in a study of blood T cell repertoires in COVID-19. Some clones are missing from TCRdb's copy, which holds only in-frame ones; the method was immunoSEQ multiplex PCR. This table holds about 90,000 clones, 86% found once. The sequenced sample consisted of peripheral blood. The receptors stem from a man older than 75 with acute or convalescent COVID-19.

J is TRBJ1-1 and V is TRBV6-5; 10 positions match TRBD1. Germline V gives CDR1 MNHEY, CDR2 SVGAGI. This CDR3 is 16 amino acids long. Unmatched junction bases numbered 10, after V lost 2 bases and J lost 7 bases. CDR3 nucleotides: TGTGCCAGCAGTTACGGGTTGACAGGGGGCCTTTATGAAGCTTTCTTT. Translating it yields CASSYGLTGGLYEAFF.

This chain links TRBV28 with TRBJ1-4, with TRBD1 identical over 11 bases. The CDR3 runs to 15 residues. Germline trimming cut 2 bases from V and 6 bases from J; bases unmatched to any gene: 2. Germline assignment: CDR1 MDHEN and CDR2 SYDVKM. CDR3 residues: CASSLGGQGDEKLFF. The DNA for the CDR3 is TGTGCCAGCAGTTTAGGGGGACAGGGGGATGAAAAACTGTTTTTT.

CDR3 in DNA: TGTGCCAGCAGTTCAGGGGACGCGGAGACCCAGTACTTC. Translating gives CASSSGDAETQYF. The V call is TRBV6-2 or TRBV6-3, the J call TRBJ2-5, with D possibly TRBD1 on 6 matching bases. This CDR3 has 13 residues. Germline CDR1 reads MNHEY; CDR2 reads SVGEGT. Trimming took 4 bases from V and 5 from J, leaving 11 bases between them.

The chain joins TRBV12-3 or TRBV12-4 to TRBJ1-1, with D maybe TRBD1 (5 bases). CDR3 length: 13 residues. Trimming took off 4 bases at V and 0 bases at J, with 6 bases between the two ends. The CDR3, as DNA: TGTGCCAGCAGTTGGGGGGTGAACACTGAAGCTTTCTTT. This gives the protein CASSWGVNTEAFF.

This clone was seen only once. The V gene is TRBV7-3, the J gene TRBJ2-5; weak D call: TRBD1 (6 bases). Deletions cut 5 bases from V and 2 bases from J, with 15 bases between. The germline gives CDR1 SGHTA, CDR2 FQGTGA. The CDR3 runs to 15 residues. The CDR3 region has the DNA TGTGCCAGCAGCGTACAGGGAGTCCCACAAGAGACCCAGTACTTC. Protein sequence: CASSVQGVPQETQYF.

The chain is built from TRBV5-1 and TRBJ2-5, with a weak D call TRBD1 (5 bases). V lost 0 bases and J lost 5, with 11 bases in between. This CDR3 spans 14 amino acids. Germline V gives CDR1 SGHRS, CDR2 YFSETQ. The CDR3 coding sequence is TGCGCCAGCAGCTTGGAGGGGTTCAGGGAGACCCAGTACTTC. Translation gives CASSLEGFRETQYF.

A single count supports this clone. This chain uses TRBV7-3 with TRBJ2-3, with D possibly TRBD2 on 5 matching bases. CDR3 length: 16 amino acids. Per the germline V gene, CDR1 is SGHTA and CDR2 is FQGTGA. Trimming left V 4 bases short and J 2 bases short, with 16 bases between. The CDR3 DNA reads TGTGCCAGCAGCTCCCGACCGGGATACGACACAGATACGCAGTATTTT. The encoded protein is CASSSRPGYDTDTQYF.

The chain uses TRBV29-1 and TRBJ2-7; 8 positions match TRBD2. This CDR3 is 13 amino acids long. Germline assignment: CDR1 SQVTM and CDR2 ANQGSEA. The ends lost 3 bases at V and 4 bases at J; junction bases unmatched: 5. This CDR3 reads CSVEGTSRYEQYF. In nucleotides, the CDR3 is TGCAGCGTTGAGGGGACTAGTAGGTACGAGCAGTACTTC.

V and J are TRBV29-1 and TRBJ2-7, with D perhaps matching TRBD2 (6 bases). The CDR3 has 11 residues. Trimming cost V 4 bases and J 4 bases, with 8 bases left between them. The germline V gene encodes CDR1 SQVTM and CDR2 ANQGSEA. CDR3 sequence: CSVVRGYEQYF. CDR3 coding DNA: TGCAGCGTTGTACGGGGGTACGAGCAGTACTTC.

The CDR3 DNA is TGCGCCAGCAGCTTAGCGGGGAGCTCCTACAATGAGCAGTTCTTC. Its translation: CASSLAGSSYNEQFF. The chain uses TRBV5-1 and TRBJ2-1; TRBD2 aligns across 7 bases. Looked up from germline, CDR1 is SGHRS and CDR2 is YFSETQ. This CDR3 contains 15 residues. The junction had 2 bases not matched to a gene; V was cut back by 2 bases and J by 0 bases.